These 8 T cell receptor beta chains came from one sample sequenced in a study of T cell responses to AZD1222 COVID-19 vaccine. Sequencing was performed with immunoSEQ multiplex PCR; in TCRdb, only in-frame clones are kept and a portion is missing. The sample contains more than 80,000 clones, approximately 90% of which appear only once. The sample here was peripheral blood, taken on day 0 of AZD1222 vaccination. These receptor sequences come from an adult in good health.

This chain uses TRBV6-6 with TRBJ2-5, with D perhaps TRBD2 (6 bases). With 3 bases removed from V and 4 bases from J, the gap between germline ends came to 9 bases. Germline V gene lookup returns CDR1 MNHNY and CDR2 SVGAGI (reference sequence). The CDR3 totals 13 residues. For the CDR3, the DNA is TGTGCCAGCAGTTATTCGGGAGCAGAGACCCAGTACTTC. This encodes CASSYSGAETQYF.

The chain uses TRBV5-5 and TRBJ2-7; TRBD1 is a possible D gene (5 bases). CDR1 is SGHKS, CDR2 YYEKEE, per germline (reference sequence). V shed 7 bases and J shed 6 bases, with 20 bases lying between them. CDR3 length equals 14 residues. CDR3 DNA: TGTGCCAGCGGGGCGTTGGGCAGGGCGGTCGAGCAGTACTTC. Translating it yields CASGALGRAVEQYF.

This clone was seen only once. This chain links TRBV4-1 with TRBJ2-1; 8 nucleotides line up with TRBD1. Germline-derived CDR1 and CDR2 are MGHRA and YSYEKL. CDR3 length equals 18 residues. Losses at the gene ends were 4 bases for V and 0 bases for J; bases not matched to a gene: 11. The CDR3 nucleotides read TGCGCCAGCAGCCGTCTGGTGCTTGGACAGGGCTCCTACAATGAGCAGTTCTTC. Translating it yields CASSRLVLGQGSYNEQFF.

The chain couples TRBV5-1 to TRBJ2-5; the D gene is possibly TRBD1 (6 bases). Germline V gene data show CDR1 as SGHRS and CDR2 as YFSETQ. This CDR3 has 15 residues. Trimming shortened V by 0 bases and J by 6 bases, and 15 bases separated the two germline ends. DNA of the CDR3: TGCGCCAGCAGCTTGGGGTGGGCAGGGGAGAAGACCCAGTACTTC. It yields the protein CASSLGWAGEKTQYF.

V gene TRBV9 combines with J gene TRBJ1-5; possibly TRBD1 for D (5 bases). CDR1 is SGDLS and CDR2 is YYNGEE in the germline V gene. The germline V and J ends were trimmed by 0 bases and 3 bases, with 10 bases remaining between them. This CDR3 region has 15 residues. The CDR3 loop reads CASSVAGGTNQPQHF. CDR3 nucleotides: TGTGCCAGCAGCGTAGCTGGGGGTACCAATCAGCCCCAGCATTTT.

This clone showed up just once. This rearrangement joins TRBV7-2 to TRBJ1-2; D perhaps matches TRBD1 (6 bases). CDR3 length equals 14 residues. The V end lost 1 base, the J end lost 8 bases, and 14 bases lay between the germline ends. Germline V CDR1 and CDR2: SGHTA, FQGNSA. The CDR3 coding sequence is TGTGCCAGCAGCTTAGGTACCCAGGGGAGAGGCTACACCTTC. It specifies CASSLGTQGRGYTF.

The CDR3 is CASSDPPGKDSNYGYTF. For the CDR3, the DNA is TGTGCCAGCAGCGACCCCCCAGGGAAGGATTCCAACTATGGCTACACCTTC. The chain employs TRBV6-2 or TRBV6-3 and TRBJ1-2; the D gene is possibly TRBD1 (5 bases). CDR1 and CDR2 (germline): MNHEY, SVGEGT. V gave up 6 bases and J gave up 2 bases, with 22 bases separating them. This CDR3 has 17 amino acids.

The rearrangement uses TRBV9 and TRBJ2-2; D is unresolved. This CDR3 contains 13 residues. The V end was cut by 1 base, the J end by 4 bases, with 5 bases between. Germline V gives CDR1 SGDLS, CDR2 YYNGEE. This CDR3 is CASSVSGTGELFF. For the CDR3, the DNA is TGTGCCAGCAGCGTATCGGGCACCGGGGAGCTGTTTTTT.